The 22 T cell receptor beta chains listed next were all sequenced from one sample in a study of blood T cells in healthy people across ages. With a J-beta primer mix and a sample-barcoded 5' primer, a second PCR ran about 7 to 12 cycles. TCRdb re-derived calls from the 5' RACE reads in MiXCR, one entry per CDR3 protein. The sample consists of roughly 800,000 distinct CDR3 sequences, approximately 35% of them appearing once. Sequenced material: blood. These receptors were collected from a man aged 18 to 29 in good health.

This sequence joins TRBV7-9 and TRBJ2-3; TRBD2 aligns across 9 bases. The ends lost 10 bases at V and 6 bases at J; junction bases unmatched: 11. The CDR3 is 14 amino acids. Germline values: CDR1 SEHNR, CDR2 FQNEAQ (reference sequence). The DNA for the CDR3 is TGTGCCAACACCCCGGGACTAGCTGCTGATACGCAGTATTTT. This sequence encodes CANTPGLAADTQYF. The whole variable domain, remainder taken from reference TRBV7-9 and TRBJ2-3, is DTGVSQNPRHKITKRGQNVTFRCDPISEHNRLYWYRQTLGQGPEFLTYFQNEAQLEKSRLLSDRFSAERPKGSFSTLEIQRTEQGDSAMYLCANTPGLAADTQYFGPGTRLTVL.

This clonotype occurred a few times. This chain joins TRBV19 and TRBJ2-7; TRBD1 might be the D (5 bases). The CDR3 extends over 14 amino acids. V dropped 3 bases and J dropped 3 bases, with 12 bases sitting between them. Germline values: CDR1 LNHDA, CDR2 SQIVND (reference sequence). The CDR3 sequence is CASSMAGFGYEQYF. As DNA, the CDR3 is TGTGCCAGTAGTATGGCAGGGTTCGGCTACGAGCAGTACTTC.

This clonotype was seen a few times. The rearrangement uses TRBV14 and TRBJ2-1; tentatively, D is TRBD2 (7 bases). Germline V lookup: CDR1 SGHDN, CDR2 FVKESK. This CDR3 is 17 amino acids long. Between the trimmed V and J ends, which lost 0 bases and 1 base, there was a span of 13 bases. This chain's CDR3 is CASSQDGGGGSYNEQFF. The CDR3 region has the DNA TGTGCCAGCAGCCAAGATGGAGGGGGGGGATCCTACAATGAGCAGTTCTTC.

In its sample, this clonotype was seen a few times. V is TRBV6-5 and J is TRBJ2-4; maybe TRBD2 (5 bases). This CDR3 comprises 14 residues. Deletions cut 5 bases from V and 8 bases from J, with 16 bases between. Germline V lookup: CDR1 MNHEY, CDR2 SVGAGI. The CDR3 bases are TGTGCCAGCAGTAGTGGCAGTGGAGGTGACATTCAGTACTTC. It codes for CASSSGSGGDIQYF.

The chain has TRBV4-2 and TRBJ2-7; D remains unclear. This CDR3 has 16 residues. Trimming removed 4 bases at V and 3 bases at J, with 19 bases between. Germline V gene data show CDR1 as LGHNA and CDR2 as YNFKEQ. In DNA, the CDR3 is TGTGCCAGCAGCCCCCGCAGTGCCCCGGGTGTCTACGAGCAGTACTTC. Translating it yields CASSPRSAPGVYEQYF.

The V call is TRBV20-1, the J call TRBJ1-5; D gene uncertain. Per germline, CDR1 DFQATT and CDR2 SNEGSKA (reference sequence). The V gene lost 6 bases and the J gene lost 1 base, with 16 bases spanning the gap. The CDR3 runs to 15 residues. CDR3 DNA: TGCAGTGCGGGCTTACTCCAGGAGAGCAATCAGCCCCAGCATTTT. Its translation is CSAGLLQESNQPQHF.

This clonotype was detected ten times or more. The rearrangement links TRBV20-1 to TRBJ2-2, with D maybe TRBD2 (6 bases). CDR1 is DFQATT, CDR2 SNEGSKA, per germline (reference sequence). The CDR3 has 14 residues. The V gene lost 6 bases and the J gene lost 6 bases, with 17 bases spanning the gap. CDR3 sequence (DNA): TGCAGTGCCACGGGACCAAGGAGGGCCGGGGAGCTGTTTTTT. It is translated as CSATGPRRAGELFF.

The J gene is TRBJ1-6, the V gene TRBV14; D call uncertain. Germline V gene data show CDR1 as SGHDN and CDR2 as FVKESK. V shed 0 bases and J shed 9 bases, with 12 bases lying between them. This CDR3 spans 15 amino acids. Here the CDR3 DNA reads TGTGCCAGCAGCCAAGATCCGGCAGGTACTTCACCCCTCCACTTT. The encoded protein is CASSQDPAGTSPLHF.

The count of this clonotype is one. J is TRBJ2-4 and V is TRBV20-1, with 8 bases identical to TRBD1. Germline-derived CDR1 and CDR2 are DFQATT and SNEGSKA (reference sequence). The CDR3 has 15 amino acids. With V trimmed by 5 bases and J by 3 bases, 9 bases remained unmatched. For the CDR3, the DNA is TGCAGTGCTCGTGGACAGGGCCTAGTCAAAAACATTCAGTACTTC. Translation gives CSARGQGLVKNIQYF.

J is TRBJ2-5 and V is TRBV7-9, with D possibly being TRBD2 (5 bases). Germline V CDR1 and CDR2: SEHNR, FQNEAQ (reference sequence). The CDR3 extends over 13 amino acids. V lost 5 bases, J lost 11 bases, and 18 bases lay in between. The CDR3 protein is CASSPGSHNEQYF. In nucleotides, the CDR3 is TGTGCCAGCAGCCCGGGATCCCACAATGAGCAGTACTTC.

The J gene is TRBJ1-1, the V gene TRBV4-2; a possible D gene is TRBD1 (5 bases). V lost 0 bases, J lost 3 bases, and 20 bases lay in between. The CDR3 spans 18 residues. Looked up from germline, CDR1 is LGHNA and CDR2 is YNFKEQ. The CDR3 DNA is TGTGCCAGCAGCCAAGATGGGGCGATCGGGGGGAGGGACACTGAAGCTTTCTTT. Translation: CASSQDGAIGGRDTEAFF.

This sequence joins TRBV7-2 and TRBJ2-7; 7 nucleotides align to TRBD2. The ends lost 4 bases at V and 7 bases at J; junction bases unmatched: 10. CDR1 SGHTA and CDR2 FQGNSA come from the germline V gene. This CDR3 has 14 amino acids. The CDR3 protein is CASSSEAGHNEQYF. CDR3 bases: TGTGCCAGCAGCTCAGAAGCGGGGCACAATGAGCAGTACTTC.

This clonotype was seen ten or more times. This chain connects TRBV6-5 to TRBJ2-5; D not certain. V was pared by 3 bases and J by 0 bases, with 8 bases between. Per the germline V gene, CDR1 is MNHEY and CDR2 is SVGAGI. The CDR3 has 14 amino acids. The CDR3 here is CASSYDTNQETQYF. The CDR3 DNA reads as TGTGCCAGCAGTTATGACACCAACCAAGAGACCCAGTACTTC.

This clonotype was observed at least ten times. The chain combines TRBV5-1 with TRBJ2-5, with 10 bases fitting TRBD2. The CDR3 loop spans 16 amino acids. From germline, CDR1 is SGHRS and CDR2 YFSETQ. The ends lost 0 bases at V and 5 bases at J; junction bases unmatched: 7. The CDR3 coding sequence is TGCGCCAGCAGCTTGGCCGGGACTAGCGTCCCGGAGACCCAGTACTTC. Its translation: CASSLAGTSVPETQYF.

This clonotype has just a few counts. The chain is built from TRBV9 and TRBJ2-5; 12 bases are shared with TRBD2. Trimming cost V 3 bases and J 7 bases; bases outside gene matches: 7. This CDR3 is built from 15 residues. Germline values: CDR1 SGDLS, CDR2 YYNGEE. Here the CDR3 DNA reads TGTGCCAGCAGCGCCGAACTAGCGGGGGGAGGGACCCAGTACTTC. This encodes CASSAELAGGGTQYF.

The chain uses TRBV5-1 and TRBJ1-1; unclear D gene. The V end was cut by 0 bases, the J end by 4 bases, with 7 bases between. Per germline, CDR1 SGHRS and CDR2 YFSETQ. The CDR3 is 13 amino acids. The CDR3: CASSLAWVTEAFF. CDR3 bases: TGCGCCAGCAGCTTGGCTTGGGTCACTGAAGCTTTCTTT.

The chain employs TRBV7-2 and TRBJ1-5; no definite D call. The CDR3 runs 15 residues. Germline V CDR1 and CDR2: SGHTA, FQGNSA. V was shortened by 2 bases and J by 0 bases, with 8 bases between the two germline ends. The CDR3 region is CASSLLAYSNQPQHF. CDR3 in DNA: TGTGCCAGCAGCTTACTAGCTTATAGCAATCAGCCCCAGCATTTT.

This clonotype was seen a handful of times. V is TRBV24-1 and J is TRBJ2-1; no clear D gene. CDR1 and CDR2 (germline): KGHDR, SFDVKD. CDR3 size: 12 residues. V was shortened by 3 bases and J by 10 bases, with 9 bases between the two germline ends. This chain's CDR3 is CATSDGVNEQFF. For the CDR3, the DNA is TGTGCCACCAGTGATGGGGTAAACGAGCAGTTCTTC.

Turning to this clonotype: A much larger clone differs from this one at a single base, so this may be a read error. The V gene is TRBV5-5, the J gene TRBJ1-2; 9 positions match TRBD1. Germline assignment: CDR1 SGHKS and CDR2 YYEKEE (reference sequence). Trimming removed 4 bases from V and 10 bases from J; junction bases left unmatched: 11. The CDR3 totals 14 residues. The CDR3, as DNA: TGTGCCAGCAGCCGCGGGACAGGGTCTAATGACTACACCTTC. The encoded protein is CASSRGTGSNDYTF.

The V call is TRBV7-2, the J call TRBJ1-6; 7 bases fit TRBD1. The CDR3 length is 15 residues. V lost 2 bases to trimming and J lost 9 bases; unmatched junction nucleotides: 7. Germline CDR1 is SGHTA and CDR2 is FQGNSA. CDR3 protein: CASSLNWAGGSPLHF. The CDR3 DNA follows: TGTGCCAGCAGCTTAAATTGGGCAGGGGGTTCACCCCTCCACTTT.

This chain joins TRBV28 and TRBJ1-3; possible D gene TRBD1, 5 bases. Germline V CDR1 and CDR2: MDHEN, SYDVKM. Trimming took 11 bases from V and 0 from J, leaving 11 bases between them. The CDR3 spans 13 residues. The CDR3 loop reads CASGGTSGNTIYF. Here the CDR3 DNA reads TGTGCCTCCGGAGGGACCTCTGGAAACACCATATATTTT.

V usage is TRBV4-3 and J usage is TRBJ1-2; D not certain. The CDR3 spans 15 residues. Deletions cut 0 bases from V and 8 bases from J, with 16 bases between. The germline gives CDR1 LGHNA, CDR2 YSLEER. CDR3 bases: TGCGCCAGCAGCCAAGACAGGAATCCCTTTTTCGGCTACACCTTC. This encodes CASSQDRNPFFGYTF.